The following is a T cell receptor (beta chain) sequence with its context. Its specificity is not known. PCR amplification relied on 60 Vbeta primers (plus 13 Jbeta primers). In the original processing: Later, an analysis found roughly 80 million unique TCR beta chains, and approximately 10 million of these were shared. The data were produced by immunoSEQ multiplex PCR, yet TCRdb's version contains in-frame clones alone and is incomplete. V and J calls and clone size follow that table, whereas D and trimming were derived from the DNA. The sample has 100,000 to 150,000 clones; 80% are singletons. This record belongs to a study of cytomegalovirus exposure and HLA in healthy donors. As for the study in general: Earlier work reported 117 million unique TCR beta sequences from about 190 million T cells. Overall study findings and caveats: As a later analysis showed, a missense DCLRE1C variant was linked to trimming of TCR beta V- and J-genes. The authors excluded some V segments, including TRBV6-2 and TRBV6-3, as indistinguishable.

The V gene's germline CDR1 is MDHEN and CDR2 SYDVKM. The CDR3 has 15 amino acids. J gave up 4 bases and V 6 bases, and 8 bases lay outside the gene matches. Sequencing was done on a sample of PBMCs. This TCR was recovered from a man between 25 and 39 years old in good health and CMV-seronegative. V usage is TRBV28 and J usage is TRBJ1-4, with 7 bases aligning to TRBD1. The CDR3 reads CASSPWGQYNEKLFF. As DNA, the CDR3 is TGTGCCAGCAGCCCTTGGGGACAGTATAATGAAAAACTGTTTTTT.